Following are 32 T cell receptor beta chains from one sample sequenced in a study of T cell repertoires in cytomegalovirus infection. Each CDR3 protein gets one entry after TCRdb re-called the reads with MiXCR. The sample includes about 450,000 distinct CDR3 sequences, 25% to 40% seen only once; the top ten take 12% to 15%. The sample was PBMCs. These TCRs come from a human donor in good health (CMV status not recorded). Some clones in this sample may be carry-over from other donors' samples.

The rearrangement joins TRBV5-1 to TRBJ1-6; 9 nucleotides agree with TRBD1. The V gene end was trimmed by 5 bases and the J gene end by 7 bases; junction bases not matched to a gene: 7. The germline V gene has CDR1 SGHRS and CDR2 YFSETQ. This CDR3 contains 15 residues. The CDR3 nucleotides are TGCGCCAGCAGTAGATCCGGGACAGGGAATTCACCCCTCCACTTT. This sequence encodes CASSRSGTGNSPLHF.

The V gene is TRBV20-1, the J gene TRBJ2-5, with unresolved D. The CDR3 sequence is 13 residues long. V was pared by 3 bases and J by 2 bases, with 10 bases between. Per the germline V gene, CDR1 is DFQATT and CDR2 is SNEGSKA (reference sequence). CDR3 coding DNA: TGCAGTGCTAGTTGGCCTAGACAAGAGACCCAGTACTTC. Translated: CSASWPRQETQYF.

Many counts were recorded for this clonotype. The chain employs TRBV11-2 and TRBJ2-1, with D possibly matching TRBD2 (5 bases). Germline V gene lookup returns CDR1 SGHAT and CDR2 FQNNGV. Trimming stripped 5 bases from V and 3 bases from J, with 8 bases between. The CDR3 sequence is 13 residues long. CDR3 sequence: CASSPGIYNEQFF. CDR3 sequence (DNA): TGTGCCAGCAGCCCCGGGATCTACAATGAGCAGTTCTTC. The whole variable domain, remainder taken from reference TRBV11-2 and TRBJ2-1, is EAGVAQSPRYKIIEKRQSVAFWCNPISGHATLYWYQQILGQGPKLLIQFQNNGVVDDSQLPKDRFSAERLKGVDSTLKIQPAKLEDSAVYLCASSPGIYNEQFFGPGTRLTVL.

This clonotype showed up just a few times. V gene TRBV7-7 combines with J gene TRBJ2-5, with D unclear. V lost 1 base, J lost 5 bases, and 8 bases lay in between. The CDR3 spans 13 residues. CDR1 and CDR2 (germline): SSHAT, FNYEAQ (reference sequence). CDR3 bases: TGTGCCAGCAGCTTAGTAGTGGGGGAGACCCAGTACTTC. Translation gives CASSLVVGETQYF. The variable domain in full, with the rest retrieved from reference TRBV7-7 and TRBJ2-5, is GAGVSQSPRYKVTKRGQDVTLRCDPISSHATLYWYQQALGQGPEFLTYFNYEAQPDKSGLPSDRFSAERPEGSISTLTIQRTEQRDSAMYRCASSLVVGETQYFGPGTRLLVL.

This chain joins TRBV3-1 and TRBJ1-3; D might be TRBD1 (6 bases). Germline lookup yields CDR1 LGHDT and CDR2 YNNKEL (reference sequence). Trimming removed 1 base from V and 0 bases from J, with 16 bases in between. The CDR3 contains 18 residues. CDR3: CASSQVNPGQSSGNTIYF. The CDR3 DNA is TGTGCCAGCAGCCAAGTTAACCCGGGACAAAGCTCTGGAAACACCATATATTTT.

The count of this clonotype is one. Possible read error: a much larger clone is one base away. The rearrangement joins TRBV12-3 or TRBV12-4 to TRBJ2-1; 9 nucleotides agree with TRBD1. The CDR3 contains 13 residues. V lost 3 bases, J lost 10 bases, and 4 bases stayed unmatched. The CDR3 DNA reads as TGTGCCAGCAGTTTTGGGACAGGGAAAGAGCAGTTCTTC. Its translation is CASSFGTGKEQFF.

The chain employs TRBV6-2 or TRBV6-3 and TRBJ1-3; the D is unclear. Germline assignment: CDR1 MNHEY and CDR2 SVGEGT. The CDR3 sequence is 17 residues long. The germline V and J ends were trimmed by 4 bases and 0 bases, with 16 bases remaining between them. CDR3 amino acids: CASSSFDGYYSGNTIYF. The CDR3 region has the DNA TGTGCCAGCAGTTCGTTCGATGGGTATTACTCTGGAAACACCATATATTTT.

This clonotype was counted between two and nine times. The chain has TRBV19 and TRBJ2-3, with 11 positions matching TRBD1. The CDR3 length is 16 residues. J was trimmed by 4 bases and V by 2 bases; bases with no gene match: 5. Germline-derived CDR1 and CDR2 are LNHDA and SQIVND (reference sequence). The CDR3 DNA reads TGTGCCAGTAGTATACTCCCGGGACAGGGGGCAGATACGCAGTATTTT. Its translation: CASSILPGQGADTQYF.

In regard to this clonotype: A junction end diverges from the germline sequence, so it may reflect a read error. The chain links TRBV7-2 to TRBJ1-5, with 9 bases fitting TRBD1. The CDR3 sequence is 16 residues long. The germline V gene has CDR1 SGHTA and CDR2 FQGNSA. The CDR3 nucleotides read TGTGCCAGCAGTTCCGGGACAGGGCATAGCAATCAGCCCAAGCATTTT. This translates into CASSSGTGHSNQPKHF. The full variable domain, its missing parts supplied by reference TRBV7-2 and TRBJ1-5, is GAGVSQSPSNKVTEKGKDVELRCDPISGHTALYWYRQSLGQGLEFLIYFQGNSAPDKSGLPSDRFSAERTGGSVSTLTIQRTQQEDSAVYLCASSSGTGHSNQPKHFGDGTRLSIL.

The sample holds a few counts of this clonotype. In DNA, the CDR3 is TGTGCCAGCAGCGCGAGGGAGGCACGGAACATTCAGTACTTC. Translation gives CASSAREARNIQYF. The V and J genes are TRBV12-3 or TRBV12-4 and TRBJ2-4; D possibly corresponds to TRBD2 (6 bases). V shed 6 bases and J shed 7 bases, with 16 bases lying between them. This CDR3 comprises 14 residues.

This clonotype was seen only a few times. This sequence joins TRBV14 and TRBJ2-3; D possibly corresponds to TRBD2 (7 bases). This CDR3 has 14 residues. V dropped 3 bases and J dropped 5 bases, with 12 bases sitting between them. In germline, CDR1 is SGHDN, CDR2 FVKESK. CDR3 nucleotide sequence: TGTGCCAGCAGCCACGGCGGGGGCGGAGATACGCAGTATTTT. Translated, it gives CASSHGGGGDTQYF.

This clonotype was seen many times. This chain uses TRBV7-8 with TRBJ1-1, with TRBD1 as a possible D gene (5 bases). CDR1 is SGHVS, CDR2 FQNEAQ, per germline. The V and J ends lost 7 bases and 4 bases respectively, with 10 bases between them. There are 12 residues in the CDR3. As DNA, the CDR3 is TGTGCCAGCAAAAGACAGACCACTGAAGCTTTCTTT. Translation: CASKRQTTEAFF.

This clonotype was observed a handful of times. The chain combines TRBV7-3 with TRBJ1-2; no reliable D call. The CDR3 loop spans 13 amino acids. Germline V CDR1 and CDR2: SGHTA, FQGTGA. V lost 8 bases and J lost 8, with 18 bases in between. This CDR3 reads CASSPSGSGGYTF. The CDR3 coding sequence is TGTGCCAGCTCCCCTTCGGGGAGCGGGGGCTACACCTTC.

This clonotype was detected ten times or more. J is TRBJ1-1 and V is TRBV7-8, with TRBD1 as a possible D gene (6 bases). Germline CDR1 SGHVS, CDR2 FQNEAQ. The V end was cut by 5 bases, the J end by 4 bases, with 17 bases between. CDR3 length: 15 amino acids. The CDR3 loop is CASSPSGGGGTEAFF. In DNA form, the CDR3 reads TGTGCCAGCAGCCCTTCGGGGGGCGGCGGCACTGAAGCTTTCTTT.

About this clonotype: A much larger clone lies one base from this, so it may be a read error. The rearrangement joins TRBV19 to TRBJ1-6, with D tentatively TRBD1 (6 bases). Per germline, CDR1 LNHDA and CDR2 SQIVND (reference sequence). This CDR3 has 15 residues. CDR3 region: CASSPNREIWSPLQF. The CDR3 DNA sequence: TGTGCCAGTAGTCCGAACAGGGAAATATGGTCACCCCTCCAATTT.

This chain connects TRBV27 to TRBJ2-7; the match to TRBD1 covers 7 bases. The J segment lost 0 bases and the V segment lost 8 bases, leaving 10 bases of the junction unmatched. Germline lookup yields CDR1 MNHEY and CDR2 SMNVEV (reference sequence). The CDR3 extends over 15 amino acids. The CDR3 region is CASRLRKGASYEQYF. The CDR3 DNA sequence: TGTGCCAGCCGTCTCCGGAAGGGGGCCTCCTACGAGCAGTACTTC.

The chain recombines TRBV20-1 with TRBJ2-1; 8 bases map to TRBD2. Germline lookup yields CDR1 DFQATT and CDR2 SNEGSKA (reference sequence). This CDR3 has 14 residues. The J segment lost 8 bases and the V segment lost 4 bases, leaving 10 bases of the junction unmatched. The CDR3 region has the DNA TGCAGTGCTATCCGGACTAGCATGTCGGATGAGCAGTTCTTC. Its translation: CSAIRTSMSDEQFF.

The genes are TRBV12-3 or TRBV12-4 and TRBJ2-4; 12 nucleotides line up with TRBD1. The trim removed 2 bases at V and 9 bases at J, leaving 5 bases unmatched. This CDR3 contains 15 residues. The CDR3 bases are TGTGCCAGCAGTTTAACGGGACAGGGGGCTCGCATTCAGTACTTC. Translating it yields CASSLTGQGARIQYF.

The table lists this clonotype with a few counts. This rearrangement joins TRBV7-2 to TRBJ2-1, with D unclear. V lost 5 bases and J lost 8, with 22 bases in between. Germline V gene sequence: CDR1 SGHTA, CDR2 FQGNSA. The CDR3 has 16 residues. This chain's CDR3 is CASSHIDWQAVYEQFF. CDR3 nucleotides: TGTGCCAGCAGCCATATCGACTGGCAGGCGGTGTATGAGCAGTTCTTC.

This clonotype came up many times. The V and J genes are TRBV28 and TRBJ1-2; D might be TRBD1 (5 bases). Germline assignment: CDR1 MDHEN and CDR2 SYDVKM. The CDR3 is 14 residues long. The V and J ends lost 5 bases and 2 bases respectively, with 12 bases between them. CDR3 bases: TGTGCCAGCAGTATGGTGGGGGGGAACTATGGCTACACCTTC. Protein: CASSMVGGNYGYTF.

The rearrangement links TRBV4-1 to TRBJ1-5; D ambiguous. Germline values: CDR1 MGHRA, CDR2 YSYEKL. Between the trimmed V and J ends, which lost 0 bases and 4 bases, there was a span of 10 bases. The CDR3 is 15 amino acids. The DNA for the CDR3 is TGCGCCAGCAGCCAAGATTCCTTCGCAAATCAGCCCCAGCATTTT. This gives the protein CASSQDSFANQPQHF.

In its sample, this clonotype was seen many times. This sequence joins TRBV7-2 and TRBJ2-1, with D maybe TRBD2 (6 bases). Germline lookup yields CDR1 SGHTA and CDR2 FQGNSA. The V gene lost 2 bases and the J gene lost 9 bases, with 11 bases spanning the gap. CDR3 length: 13 amino acids. CDR3 bases: TGTGCCAGCAGCTTAATGGGGGGAGGTGAGCAGTTCTTC. It is translated as CASSLMGGGEQFF.

A remark on this clonotype: With a much larger clone just one base away, this may be a read error. J is TRBJ2-1 and V is TRBV7-9; D remains ambiguous. CDR1 is SEHNR and CDR2 is FQNEAQ in the germline V gene (reference sequence). The CDR3 sequence is 11 residues long. The CDR3 is CSSSFSNEQFF. The CDR3, as DNA: TGTTCCAGCAGCTTTTCCAATGAGCAGTTCTTC.

This clonotype was seen only once. The CDR3 does not end in the conserved phenylalanine or tryptophan, so this is likely a read error. The chain carries TRBV10-2 and TRBJ1-5; D is unresolved. The CDR3 covers 11 residues. Deletions cut 3 bases from V and 6 bases from J, with 3 bases between. Germline V gives CDR1 WSHSY, CDR2 SAAADI. CDR3 in DNA: TGCGCCAGCAGTGAAGGTCAGCCCCAGCATTGT. It translates to CASSEGQPQHC.

The chain links TRBV28 to TRBJ1-5, with D possibly TRBD1 on 5 matching bases. Trimming removed 10 bases at V and 6 bases at J, with 28 bases between. The CDR3 is 17 residues long. Germline values: CDR1 MDHEN, CDR2 SYDVKM. This CDR3 is CATSTSRVDFLGQPQHF. DNA of the CDR3: TGTGCCACCTCAACGAGCAGGGTTGATTTTTTAGGTCAGCCCCAGCATTTT.

The J gene is TRBJ1-1, the V gene TRBV11-2, with a tentative D call TRBD1 (6 bases). This CDR3 has 14 amino acids. Per the germline V gene, CDR1 is SGHAT and CDR2 is FQNNGV. V was shortened by 5 bases and J by 2 bases, with 12 bases between the two germline ends. The CDR3 DNA reads TGTGCCAGCAGCCTTTTGGACAGCAACACTGAAGCTTTCTTT. Its protein product is CASSLLDSNTEAFF.

J is TRBJ1-4 and V is TRBV28; no firm D call. Germline loops: CDR1 MDHEN, CDR2 SYDVKM. This CDR3 is built from 14 residues. The V end was cut by 3 bases, the J end by 7 bases, with 12 bases between. The CDR3 bases are TGTGCCAGCAGTTTGTCGCCGGATGGTGAAAAACTGTTTTTT. Protein: CASSLSPDGEKLFF.

Comments on this clonotype: The junction and the germline gene differ at one end; a read error may be behind it. The chain recombines TRBV20-1 with TRBJ1-1; no clear D. The CDR3 extends over 16 amino acids. Germline-derived CDR1 and CDR2 are DFQATT and SNEGSKA (reference sequence). This chain's CDR3 is CSALGPQPLRNTEALF. In nucleotides, the CDR3 is TGCAGTGCCCTAGGGCCTCAACCATTAAGAAACACTGAAGCTTTGTTT.

This rearrangement joins TRBV5-6 to TRBJ2-4, with D hard to call. CDR1 SGHDT and CDR2 YYEEEE come from the germline V gene. CDR3 length: 16 amino acids. V lost 5 bases, J lost 6 bases, and 21 bases lay in between. The CDR3 sequence: CASSLQPGPSRNIQYF. The CDR3 bases are TGTGCCAGCAGTTTACAACCGGGTCCCTCCAGAAACATTCAGTACTTC. The complete variable domain, with remaining parts taken from reference TRBV5-6 and TRBJ2-4, reads DAGVTQSPTHLIKTRGQQVTLRCSPKSGHDTVSWYQQALGQGPQFIFQYYEEEERQRGNFPDRFSGHQFPNYSSELNVNALLLGDSALYLCASSLQPGPSRNIQYFGAGTRLSVL.

This clonotype was observed a handful of times. The chain joins TRBV4-3 to TRBJ1-6; tentatively, D is TRBD1 (5 bases). Germline V gives CDR1 LGHNA, CDR2 YSLEER. The CDR3 has 15 amino acids. V was pared by 0 bases and J by 9 bases, with 12 bases between. This CDR3 is CASSQDKGMSSPLHF. CDR3 nucleotide sequence: TGCGCCAGCAGCCAAGATAAGGGGATGAGTTCACCCCTCCACTTT.

This chain connects TRBV14 to TRBJ2-5; D not certain. CDR1 and CDR2 from the germline V gene are SGHDN and FVKESK. Trimming took 1 base from V and 1 from J, leaving 13 bases between them. CDR3 length: 16 amino acids. CDR3 loop: CASSQVGSRPQETQYF. CDR3 DNA sequence: TGTGCCAGCAGCCAAGTGGGCAGCCGCCCCCAAGAGACCCAGTACTTC.

The chain links TRBV5-4 to TRBJ2-3; D is undetermined. The CDR3 has 17 residues. The ends were cut back, 3 bases at V and 3 bases at J, with 20 bases in the middle. Per germline, CDR1 SGHNT and CDR2 YYREEE (reference sequence). CDR3 DNA: TGTGCCAGCAGCTCCAACCCCCGGACCATACCTACAGATACGCAGTATTTT. Residues: CASSSNPRTIPTDTQYF.